This T cell receptor (beta chain) emerged from a study of cytomegalovirus exposure and HLA in healthy donors. The PCR made use of 60 Vbeta and 13 Jbeta primers. Only in-frame clones appear in the TCRdb table, and some are missing; sequencing was by immunoSEQ multiplex PCR. The data contain roughly 200,000 clones, 60% to 85% of them singletons. Broader study findings: According to a later analysis, most TCR beta chains associated with CMV appeared HLA-restricted. The authors confirmed in vitro that three CMV-associated chains were specific for CMV antigens.

From germline, CDR1 is MNHEY and CDR2 SVGAGI. This CDR3 comprises 14 residues. Trimming took 2 bases from V and 7 from J; bases not matched to a gene: 5. Of note for this clone: The antigen remains undetermined.

The sample was PBMCs. This sequence was found in a male donor in good health and CMV-seronegative. J is TRBJ2-3 and V is TRBV6-5; 8 positions agree with TRBD1. The CDR3 DNA is TGTGCCAGCAGTTACCTAACAGGGGGACATACGCAGTATTTT. Translated, it gives CASSYLTGGHTQYF.